One and the same sample provided the 5 T cell receptor beta chains below, sequenced in a study of response to subunit inactivated influenza vaccine. TCRdb fed the RT-PCR reads into MiXCR, producing one record per CDR3 protein. The table has about 150,000 distinct CDR3 sequences, 9.5% to 12% seen once; the top ten hold roughly 33%. The input for sequencing was CD8+ T cells sorted from PBMCs, taken less than 30 months after vaccination. These receptors were obtained from a man aged 50 to 69 who received an inactivated influenza vaccine.

The sample holds a few counts of this clonotype. The rearrangement uses TRBV14 and TRBJ2-7, with TRBD2 as a possible D gene (5 bases). The germline V gene encodes CDR1 SGHDN and CDR2 FVKESK. Trimming shortened V by 1 base and J by 4 bases, and 14 bases separated the two germline ends. The CDR3 loop spans 15 amino acids. CDR3 in DNA: TGTGCCAGCAGCCAAGGTCTGGGCACGGGATACGAGCAGTACTTC. It yields the protein CASSQGLGTGYEQYF.

The rearrangement joins TRBV14 to TRBJ1-1, with unresolved D. Germline loops: CDR1 SGHDN, CDR2 FVKESK. The CDR3 runs 12 residues. The V end lost 1 base, the J end lost 3 bases, and 3 bases lay between the germline ends. CDR3 nucleotide sequence: TGTGCCAGCAGCCAAGGTTACACTGAAGCTTTCTTT. Amino acid sequence: CASSQGYTEAFF.

This clonotype was seen a handful of times. The chain carries TRBV9 and TRBJ2-7; 11 bases line up with TRBD2. Germline V CDR1 and CDR2: SGDLS, YYNGEE. The CDR3 length is 16 residues. The J segment lost 6 bases and the V segment lost 2 bases, leaving 10 bases of the junction unmatched. CDR3 amino acids: CASSVGGLAGGFEQYF. In DNA, the CDR3 is TGTGCCAGCAGCGTTGGGGGGCTAGCGGGGGGTTTCGAGCAGTACTTC. Drawing the rest from reference TRBV9 and TRBJ2-7, the complete variable domain is DSGVTQTPKHLITATGQRVTLRCSPRSGDLSVYWYQQSLDQGLQFLIQYYNGEERAKGNILERFSAQQFPDLHSELNLSSLELGDSALYFCASSVGGLAGGFEQYFGPGTRLTVT.

This clonotype came up once. This rearrangement joins TRBV7-9 to TRBJ1-6, with D possibly being TRBD1 (5 bases). Trimming cost V 1 base and J 6 bases, with 10 bases left between them. Germline V gene sequence: CDR1 SEHNR, CDR2 FQNEAQ (reference sequence). The CDR3 extends over 15 amino acids. The DNA for the CDR3 is TGTGCCAGCAGCTTAGGAGGGGATGCTAATTCACCCCTCCACTTT. This sequence encodes CASSLGGDANSPLHF.

The V call is TRBV4-3, the J call TRBJ2-1; D gene unclear. The V gene lost 0 bases and the J gene lost 8 bases, with 8 bases spanning the gap. The length of the CDR3 is 13 residues. Germline V lookup: CDR1 LGHNA, CDR2 YSLEER. The CDR3 nucleotides read TGCGCCAGCAGCCAAGATCACAGTTATGAGCAGTTCTTC. It translates to CASSQDHSYEQFF.